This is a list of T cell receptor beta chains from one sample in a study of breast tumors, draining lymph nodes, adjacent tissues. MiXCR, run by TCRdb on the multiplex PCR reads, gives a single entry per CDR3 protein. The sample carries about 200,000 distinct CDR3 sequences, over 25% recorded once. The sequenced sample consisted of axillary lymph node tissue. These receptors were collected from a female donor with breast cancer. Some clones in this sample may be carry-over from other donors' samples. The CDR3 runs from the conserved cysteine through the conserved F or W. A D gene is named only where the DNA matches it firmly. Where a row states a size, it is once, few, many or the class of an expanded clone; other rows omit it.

CDR3 protein: CASSRDRGWQYF
CDR3 DNA: TGTGCCAGCAGCCGCGACCGGGGGTGGCAGTATTTT
D gene: .
CDR3 length: 12
clone size: many
J gene: TRBJ2-3
V gene: TRBV7-8

CDR3 protein: CASSLDGVSDEQYF
CDR3 DNA: TGTGCCAGCAGCTTAGACGGGGTATCCGACGAGCAGTACTTC
D gene: .
CDR3 length: 14
clone size: many
J gene: TRBJ2-7
V gene: TRBV7-8

CDR3 protein: CASSLVRGNTEAFF
CDR3 DNA: TGCGCCAGCAGCTTGGTAAGAGGGAACACTGAAGCTTTCTTT
D gene: .
CDR3 length: 14
clone size: few
J gene: TRBJ1-1
V gene: TRBV5-1

CDR3 protein: CASSDTGGRETQYF
CDR3 DNA: TGTGCCAGCAGTGACACGGGGGGGCGGGAGACCCAGTACTTC
D gene: TRBD2
CDR3 length: 14
clone size: many
J gene: TRBJ2-5
V gene: TRBV6-1

CDR3 protein: CASSPSGTGLYEQYF
CDR3 DNA: TGTGCCAGCAGTCCCTCCGGGACAGGGCTATACGAGCAGTACTTC
D gene: TRBD1
CDR3 length: 15
clone size: few
J gene: TRBJ2-7
V gene: TRBV6-2/TRBV6-3

CDR3 protein: CASSLDSHTGELFF
CDR3 DNA: TGCGCCAGCAGCCTGGACAGTCATACCGGGGAGCTGTTTTTT
D gene: .
CDR3 length: 14
clone size: many
J gene: TRBJ2-2
V gene: TRBV4-3

CDR3 protein: CASSILAGDNEQFF
CDR3 DNA: TGTGCCAGTAGTATACTAGCGGGGGACAATGAGCAGTTCTTC
D gene: TRBD2
CDR3 length: 14
clone size: .
J gene: TRBJ2-1
V gene: TRBV19

CDR3 protein: CSARSDRGLSPLHF
CDR3 DNA: TGCAGTGCTAGATCCGACAGGGGGCTTTCACCCCTCCACTTT
D gene: TRBD1
CDR3 length: 14
clone size: many
J gene: TRBJ1-6
V gene: TRBV20-1

CDR3 protein: CASSSIGTGGSYEQYF
CDR3 DNA: TGTGCCAGCAGCTCTATTGGGACAGGGGGCTCCTACGAGCAGTACTTC
D gene: TRBD1
CDR3 length: 16
clone size: many
J gene: TRBJ2-7
V gene: TRBV6-6

CDR3 protein: CASSPTSGGLYEQYF
CDR3 DNA: TGTGCCAGCAGTCCGACTAGCGGGGGACTCTACGAGCAGTACTTC
D gene: TRBD2
CDR3 length: 15
clone size: many
J gene: TRBJ2-7
V gene: TRBV6-6

CDR3 protein: CASSPGPGNTF
CDR3 DNA: TGTGCCAGCAGCCCGGGACCTGGAAACACCTTC
D gene: .
CDR3 length: 11
clone size: .
J gene: TRBJ1-2
V gene: TRBV7-2

CDR3 protein: CSARPIGQGSSYNSPLHF
CDR3 DNA: TGCAGTGCTAGACCTATCGGACAGGGCAGCTCCTATAATTCACCCCTCCACTTT
D gene: TRBD1
CDR3 length: 18
clone size: many
J gene: TRBJ1-6
V gene: TRBV20-1

CDR3 protein: CASSGEDYTQYF
CDR3 DNA: TGTGCCAGCAGTGGGGAGGATTATACGCAGTATTTT
D gene: .
CDR3 length: 12
clone size: many
J gene: TRBJ2-3
V gene: TRBV2

CDR3 protein: CAISDGGGQGREPEAFF
CDR3 DNA: TGTGCCATCAGTGATGGGGGGGGACAGGGGAGAGAGCCTGAAGCTTTCTTT
D gene: TRBD1
CDR3 length: 17
clone size: .
J gene: TRBJ1-1
V gene: TRBV10-3

CDR3 protein: CASILRLAGSDTQYF
CDR3 DNA: TGTGCCAGCATCTTAAGGCTAGCGGGTTCAGATACGCAGTATTTT
D gene: TRBD2
CDR3 length: 15
clone size: many
J gene: TRBJ2-3
V gene: TRBV11-2

CDR3 protein: CASSHRPSGVRDTQYF
CDR3 DNA: TGTGCCAGCAGTCACCGTCCTAGCGGGGTCAGAGATACGCAGTATTTT
D gene: TRBD2
CDR3 length: 16
clone size: few
J gene: TRBJ2-3
V gene: TRBV6-2/TRBV6-3

CDR3 protein: CASSLGLAGFTDTQYF
CDR3 DNA: TGTGCCAGCAGCTTGGGACTAGCGGGGTTCACAGATACGCAGTATTTT
D gene: TRBD2
CDR3 length: 16
clone size: many
J gene: TRBJ2-3
V gene: TRBV13

CDR3 protein: CSAIHHQVLNGPLF
CDR3 DNA: TGCAGCGCTATACACCACCAGGTTTTAAACGGTCCTTTATTT
D gene: .
CDR3 length: 14
clone size: .
J gene: TRBJ1-1
V gene: TRBV29-1

CDR3 protein: CASSSPPTRGWDEQFF
CDR3 DNA: TGTGCCAGCAGTTCCCCACCGACTAGGGGGTGGGATGAGCAGTTCTTC
D gene: .
CDR3 length: 16
clone size: .
J gene: TRBJ2-1
V gene: TRBV6-2/TRBV6-3

CDR3 protein: CASSHPGLNTEAFF
CDR3 DNA: TGCGCTAGCAGCCATCCGGGCCTCAACACTGAAGCTTTCTTT
D gene: .
CDR3 length: 14
clone size: few
J gene: TRBJ1-1
V gene: TRBV4-1

CDR3 protein: CAGSQSGGRRNEQYF
CDR3 DNA: TGTGCCGGCAGCCAATCAGGGGGCCGTAGAAACGAGCAGTACTTC
D gene: TRBD1
CDR3 length: 15
clone size: few
J gene: TRBJ2-7
V gene: TRBV9

CDR3 protein: CASSRGLPSSGNTIYF
CDR3 DNA: TGCGCCAGCAGCCGTGGCCTTCCTTCCTCTGGAAACACCATATATTTT
D gene: .
CDR3 length: 16
clone size: many
J gene: TRBJ1-3
V gene: TRBV5-1

CDR3 protein: CASSDGSGATSSPLHF
CDR3 DNA: TGTGCCAGCAGTGACGGGTCAGGGGCTACGAGTTCACCCCTCCACTTT
D gene: .
CDR3 length: 16
clone size: .
J gene: TRBJ1-6
V gene: TRBV2

CDR3 protein: CASSTGASTEAFF
CDR3 DNA: TGTGCCAGCAGCACCGGGGCTTCCACTGAAGCTTTCTTT
D gene: .
CDR3 length: 13
clone size: .
J gene: TRBJ1-1
V gene: TRBV7-3

CDR3 protein: CASSPTLAGGPETQYF
CDR3 DNA: TGCGCCAGCAGCCCTACATTAGCGGGGGGCCCTGAGACCCAGTACTTC
D gene: TRBD2
CDR3 length: 16
clone size: many
J gene: TRBJ2-5
V gene: TRBV4-1

CDR3 protein: CAIATGLNQPQHF
CDR3 DNA: TGTGCCATCGCCACGGGCCTCAATCAGCCCCAGCATTTT
D gene: .
CDR3 length: 13
clone size: many
J gene: TRBJ1-5
V gene: TRBV10-3

CDR3 protein: CSVELRGLSTEAFF
CDR3 DNA: TGCAGCGTTGAACTCAGGGGGCTGAGCACTGAAGCTTTCTTT
D gene: TRBD1
CDR3 length: 14
clone size: few
J gene: TRBJ1-1
V gene: TRBV29-1

CDR3 protein: CASSPRGSLFQETQYF
CDR3 DNA: TGTGCCAGCAGCCCCCGGGGGAGCCTTTTCCAAGAGACCCAGTACTTC
D gene: .
CDR3 length: 16
clone size: many
J gene: TRBJ2-5
V gene: TRBV7-3

CDR3 protein: CASSPTGTGGDEQYF
CDR3 DNA: TGTGCCAGCAGCCCCACCGGGACAGGGGGCGACGAGCAGTACTTC
D gene: TRBD1
CDR3 length: 15
clone size: many
J gene: TRBJ2-7
V gene: TRBV7-3

CDR3 protein: CASSQETGGNTGELFF
CDR3 DNA: TGTGCCAGCAGCCAAGAGACGGGGGGGAACACCGGGGAGCTGTTTTTT
D gene: TRBD2
CDR3 length: 16
clone size: few
J gene: TRBJ2-2
V gene: TRBV3-1

CDR3 protein: CASSMTGRNEQFF
CDR3 DNA: TGTGCCAGCAGCATGACAGGGCGCAATGAGCAGTTCTTC
D gene: TRBD1
CDR3 length: 13
clone size: many
J gene: TRBJ2-1
V gene: TRBV7-2

CDR3 protein: CATSSSYEQYF
CDR3 DNA: TGTGCCACCAGCAGCTCCTACGAGCAGTACTTC
D gene: .
CDR3 length: 11
clone size: .
J gene: TRBJ2-7
V gene: TRBV15

CDR3 protein: CASSRGTRTDTQYF
CDR3 DNA: TGTGCCAGCAGTAGGGGCACCCGCACAGATACGCAGTATTTT
D gene: .
CDR3 length: 14
clone size: many
J gene: TRBJ2-3
V gene: TRBV6-5

CDR3 protein: CSVRTGGSNQPQHF
CDR3 DNA: TGCAGCGTTCGGACAGGGGGCAGCAATCAGCCCCAGCATTTT
D gene: TRBD1
CDR3 length: 14
clone size: many
J gene: TRBJ1-5
V gene: TRBV29-1

CDR3 protein: CASSLEQGAGANVLTF
CDR3 DNA: TGTGCCAGCAGCTTAGAGCAGGGGGCTGGGGCCAACGTCCTGACTTTC
D gene: TRBD1
CDR3 length: 16
clone size: .
J gene: TRBJ2-6
V gene: TRBV7-2

CDR3 protein: CSAREQGPLSGNTF
CDR3 DNA: TGCAGTGCTAGGGAACAGGGGCCCCTCTCTGGAAACACCTTC
D gene: TRBD1
CDR3 length: 14
clone size: .
J gene: TRBJ1-2
V gene: TRBV20-1

CDR3 protein: CSGLALNTEAFF
CDR3 DNA: TGCAGCGGCCTGGCCCTTAACACTGAAGCTTTCTTT
D gene: .
CDR3 length: 12
clone size: few
J gene: TRBJ1-1
V gene: TRBV29-1

CDR3 protein: CASSAQRAVLGGTHTQYF
CDR3 DNA: TGTGCCAGCAGCGCTCAGCGCGCGGTGCTCGGGGGCACACATACGCAGTATTTT
D gene: .
CDR3 length: 18
clone size: .
J gene: TRBJ2-3
V gene: TRBV7-9

CDR3 protein: CASSLDRSKGDGTDTQYF
CDR3 DNA: TGTGCCAGCAGCTTAGACAGGTCTAAGGGGGATGGCACAGATACGCAGTATTTT
D gene: .
CDR3 length: 18
clone size: .
J gene: TRBJ2-3
V gene: TRBV7-9